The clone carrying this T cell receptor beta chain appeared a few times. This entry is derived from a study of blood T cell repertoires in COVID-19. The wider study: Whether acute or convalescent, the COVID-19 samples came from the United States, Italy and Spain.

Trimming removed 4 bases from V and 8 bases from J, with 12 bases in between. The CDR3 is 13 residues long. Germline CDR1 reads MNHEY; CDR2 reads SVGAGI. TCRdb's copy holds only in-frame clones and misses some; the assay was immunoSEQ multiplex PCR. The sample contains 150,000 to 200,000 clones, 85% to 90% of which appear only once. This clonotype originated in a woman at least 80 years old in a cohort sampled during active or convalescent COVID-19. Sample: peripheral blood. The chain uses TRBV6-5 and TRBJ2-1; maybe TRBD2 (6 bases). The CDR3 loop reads CASSLGGWDEQFF. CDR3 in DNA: TGTGCCAGCAGTTTAGGAGGGTGGGATGAGCAGTTCTTC.